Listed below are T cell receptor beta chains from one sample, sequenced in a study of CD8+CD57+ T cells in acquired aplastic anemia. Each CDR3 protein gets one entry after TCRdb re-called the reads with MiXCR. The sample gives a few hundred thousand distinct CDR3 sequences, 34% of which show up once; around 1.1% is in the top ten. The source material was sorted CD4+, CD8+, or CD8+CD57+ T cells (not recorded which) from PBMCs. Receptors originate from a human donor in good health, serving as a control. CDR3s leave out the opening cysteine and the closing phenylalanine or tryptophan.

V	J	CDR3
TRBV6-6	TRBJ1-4	ASRGAGGEKLF
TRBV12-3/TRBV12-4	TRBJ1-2	ASSLGWGAAVYGYT
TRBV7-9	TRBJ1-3	ASGITGPGNTIY
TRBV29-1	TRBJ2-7	SSPGLAAVNSYEQY
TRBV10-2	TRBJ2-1	ASSESRVNPYNEQF
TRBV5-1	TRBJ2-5	ASSLQQETQY
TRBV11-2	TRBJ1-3	ASTKLASGLGGNTIY
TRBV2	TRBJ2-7	ASSETGVRGYEQY
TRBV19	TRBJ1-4	ASKGTGGRQNEKLF
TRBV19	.	ASSIRRASYEQY
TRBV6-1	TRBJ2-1	ASRLMTSGEYNEQF
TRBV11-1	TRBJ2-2	ASSILPGTYTGELV
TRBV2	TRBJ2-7	ASSGGDREVNEQY
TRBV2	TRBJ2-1	ASKKTHFRINEQF
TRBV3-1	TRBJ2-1	ASSSLAGPAYNEQF
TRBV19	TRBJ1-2	ASSVDSFYGYT
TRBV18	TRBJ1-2	ASSPSATGGNYGYT
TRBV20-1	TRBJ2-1	SASRAAGSKSDEQF
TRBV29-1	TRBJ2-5	SVTNLDRGKTQY
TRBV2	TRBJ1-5	ASRDRDVGQPQH
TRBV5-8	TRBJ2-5	ASSPGQGLGEAQY
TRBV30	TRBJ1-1	AWKKTMNTEAF
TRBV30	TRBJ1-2	AWGAGYGYT
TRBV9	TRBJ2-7	ASSVAPTNSYEQY
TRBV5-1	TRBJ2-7	ASSPDLYEQY
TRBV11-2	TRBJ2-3	ASSSLAGAADTQY
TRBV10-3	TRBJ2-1	AIRGQNNEQF
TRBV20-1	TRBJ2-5	SVTGPGETQY